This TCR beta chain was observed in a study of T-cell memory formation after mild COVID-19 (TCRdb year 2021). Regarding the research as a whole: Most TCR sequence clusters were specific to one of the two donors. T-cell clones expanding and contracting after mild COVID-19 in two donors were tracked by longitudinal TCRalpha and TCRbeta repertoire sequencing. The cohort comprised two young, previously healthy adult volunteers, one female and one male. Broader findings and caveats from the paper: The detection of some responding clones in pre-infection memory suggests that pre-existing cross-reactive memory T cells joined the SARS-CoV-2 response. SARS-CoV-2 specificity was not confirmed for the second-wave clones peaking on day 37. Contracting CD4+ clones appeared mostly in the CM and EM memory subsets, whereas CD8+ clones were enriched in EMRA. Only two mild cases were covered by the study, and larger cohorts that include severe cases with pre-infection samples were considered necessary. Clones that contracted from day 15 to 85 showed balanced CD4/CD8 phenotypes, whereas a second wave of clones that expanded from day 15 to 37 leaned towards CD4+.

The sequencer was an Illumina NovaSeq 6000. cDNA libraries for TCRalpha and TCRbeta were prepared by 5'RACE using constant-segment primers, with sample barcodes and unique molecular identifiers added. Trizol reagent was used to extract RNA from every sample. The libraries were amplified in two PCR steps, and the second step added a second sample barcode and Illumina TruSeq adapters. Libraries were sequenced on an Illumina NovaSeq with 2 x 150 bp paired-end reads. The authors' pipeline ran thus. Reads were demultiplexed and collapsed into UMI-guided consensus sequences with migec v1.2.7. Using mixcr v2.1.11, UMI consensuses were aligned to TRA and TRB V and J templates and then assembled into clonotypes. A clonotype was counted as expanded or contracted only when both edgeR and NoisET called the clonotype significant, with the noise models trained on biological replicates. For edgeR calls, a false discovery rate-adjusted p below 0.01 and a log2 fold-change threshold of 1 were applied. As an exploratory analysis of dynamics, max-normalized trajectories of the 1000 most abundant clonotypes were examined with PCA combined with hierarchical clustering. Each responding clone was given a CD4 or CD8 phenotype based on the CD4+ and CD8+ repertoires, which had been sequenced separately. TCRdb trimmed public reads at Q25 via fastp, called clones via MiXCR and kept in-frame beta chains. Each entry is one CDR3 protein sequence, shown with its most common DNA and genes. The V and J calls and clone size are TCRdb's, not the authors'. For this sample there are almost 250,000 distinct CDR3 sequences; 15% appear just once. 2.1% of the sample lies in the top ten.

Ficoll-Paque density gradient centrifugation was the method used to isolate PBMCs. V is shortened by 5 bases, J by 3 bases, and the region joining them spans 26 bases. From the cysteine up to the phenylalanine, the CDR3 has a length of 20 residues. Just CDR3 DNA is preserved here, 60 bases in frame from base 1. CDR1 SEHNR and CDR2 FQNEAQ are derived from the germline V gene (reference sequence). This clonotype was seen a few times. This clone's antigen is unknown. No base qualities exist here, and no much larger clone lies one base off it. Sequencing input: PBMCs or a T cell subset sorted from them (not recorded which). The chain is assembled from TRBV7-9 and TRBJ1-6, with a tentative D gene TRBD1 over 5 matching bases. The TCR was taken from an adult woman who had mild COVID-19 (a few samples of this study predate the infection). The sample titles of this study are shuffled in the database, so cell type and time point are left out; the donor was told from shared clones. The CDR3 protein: CASSHGIVQGALFYNSPLHF. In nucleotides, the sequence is TGTGCCAGCAGCCATGGCATTGTTCAGGGAGCCCTATTCTATAATTCACCCCTCCACTTT.